The T cell receptor (beta chain) under discussion was sequenced for a study of blood T cell repertoires in COVID-19. As for the study in general: The study drew acute and convalescent COVID-19 samples from the United States, Italy and Spain.

The ends were cut back, 2 bases at V and 6 bases at J, with 8 bases in the middle. CDR3 length equals 13 residues. Germline CDR1 LNHDA, CDR2 SQIVND (reference sequence). Clones were read by immunoSEQ multiplex PCR, and TCRdb kept only the in-frame ones, dropping some. Among over 95,000 clones listed, 85% were seen once. The sequence was collected from a human donor in a cohort sampled during active COVID-19. The chain is built from TRBV19 and TRBJ2-4; D is unclear. Sequencing used peripheral blood. DNA for the CDR3: TGTGCCAGTAGTATACCCGGTATAAACATTCAGTACTTC. It yields the protein CASSIPGINIQYF.